This passage covers 23 T cell receptor beta chains from one sample sequenced in a study of blood T cell repertoires in COVID-19. Profiled with immunoSEQ multiplex PCR; TCRdb holds only in-frame clones, not every one. The sample shows about 77,000 clones, 65% to 85% of them seen only once. Source material: peripheral blood. These receptors came from a man in his 70s with active or convalescent COVID-19.

This clone was counted only a few times. V usage is TRBV2 and J usage is TRBJ2-5, with D possibly matching TRBD2 (7 bases). Germline V lookup: CDR1 SNHLY, CDR2 FYNNEI. CDR3 length: 12 amino acids. V lost 7 bases to trimming and J lost 5 bases, with 11 bases between them. The CDR3 DNA is TGTGCCAGCATACAGGGAGGGGAGACCCAGTACTTC. It translates to CASIQGGETQYF.

The CDR3 DNA is TGTGCCAGCAGCCTCAGGGGTTTCACCAAGATTACCTTCTACGAGCAGTACTTC. Its translation is CASSLRGFTKITFYEQYF. This chain uses TRBV11-2 with TRBJ2-7; a weak D match, TRBD1 (6 bases). V was clipped by 5 bases and J by 3 bases, with 26 bases between them. Germline V CDR1 and CDR2: SGHAT, FQNNGV. The CDR3 runs 18 residues.

The genes are TRBV7-8 and TRBJ1-5; 7 positions match TRBD1. CDR3 length equals 14 residues. Trimming at V came to 4 bases and at J to 3 bases, leaving 3 bases not matched to a gene. CDR1 and CDR2 (germline): SGHVS, FQNEAQ. For the CDR3, the DNA is TGTGCCAGCAGCTCGGGACAGCCCAATCAGCCCCAGCATTTT. Translated, it gives CASSSGQPNQPQHF.

The CDR3 here is CAWSPRDRLTYNEQFF. The CDR3 nucleotides are TGTGCCTGGAGCCCCCGGGACAGGCTCACCTACAATGAGCAGTTCTTC. This chain links TRBV30 with TRBJ2-1; 8 nucleotides agree with TRBD1. V was pared by 3 bases and J by 2 bases, with 9 bases of the junction left unmatched. The CDR3 contains 16 residues. The germline V gene has CDR1 GTSNPN and CDR2 SVGIG (reference sequence).

As for this clone: The identical CDR3 is also encoded by other nucleotide sequences in the sample. The gene calls are TRBV5-1 and TRBJ1-1; 9 nucleotides agree with TRBD1. Germline V gives CDR1 SGHRS, CDR2 YFSETQ. Unmatched junction bases numbered 6, after V lost 3 bases and J lost 6 bases. The CDR3 is 14 amino acids. The CDR3 DNA is TGCGCCAGCAGCTCTGGACAGGGGAGGGCTGAAGCTTTCTTT. It is translated as CASSSGQGRAEAFF.

The chain employs TRBV27 and TRBJ1-4; 7 nucleotides agree with TRBD1. The germline gives CDR1 MNHEY, CDR2 SMNVEV (reference sequence). Trimming at V came to 5 bases and at J to 8 bases, leaving 8 bases not matched to a gene. This CDR3 has 14 amino acids. The CDR3 here is CASSPWTGKEKLFF. In DNA form, the CDR3 reads TGTGCCAGCAGTCCCTGGACAGGAAAAGAAAAACTGTTTTTT.

The chain uses TRBV5-6 and TRBJ1-1, with unresolved D. V lost 6 bases and J lost 1, with 13 bases in between. The CDR3 sequence is 14 residues long. CDR1 is SGHDT and CDR2 is YYEEEE in the germline V gene. CDR3 amino acids: CASINANRNTEAFF. As DNA, the CDR3 is TGTGCCAGCATCAATGCAAATAGGAACACTGAAGCTTTCTTT.

J is TRBJ2-5 and V is TRBV2; the D is unclear. The CDR3 spans 11 residues. CDR1 and CDR2 from the germline V gene are SNHLY and FYNNEI. V gave up 6 bases and J gave up 3 bases, with 5 bases separating them. CDR3 in DNA: TGTGCCAGCAGCGGTAAAGAGACCCAGTACTTC. Residues: CASSGKETQYF.

The rearrangement links TRBV19 to TRBJ2-3; TRBD1 is a possible D gene (5 bases). V was shortened by 5 bases and J by 0 bases, with 12 bases between the two germline ends. Germline-derived CDR1 and CDR2 are LNHDA and SQIVND (reference sequence). The CDR3 is 15 amino acids. CDR3 residues: CASSASGQSTDTQYF. CDR3 coding DNA: TGTGCCAGTAGTGCGTCTGGACAAAGCACAGATACGCAGTATTTT.

Only one count was recorded for this clone. The chain is built from TRBV19 and TRBJ1-5, with D hard to call. Trimming cost V 2 bases and J 7 bases, with 9 bases left between them. Germline V gene lookup returns CDR1 LNHDA and CDR2 SQIVND (reference sequence). The CDR3 loop spans 13 amino acids. The CDR3 nucleotides are TGTGCCAGTAGTATATCCCAAGCCCAGCCCCAGCATTTT. Residues: CASSISQAQPQHF.

The chain joins TRBV10-2 to TRBJ1-5; weak D call: TRBD1 (6 bases). Germline CDR1 and CDR2: WSHSY and SAAADI. The CDR3 sequence is 14 residues long. V dropped 4 bases and J dropped 6 bases, with 13 bases sitting between them. CDR3 nucleotide sequence: TGCGCCAGCAGTGGGTCAACAGGGCCTCAGCCCCAGCATTTT. Translating gives CASSGSTGPQPQHF.

This chain joins TRBV14 and TRBJ2-1; the D gene is possibly TRBD1 (6 bases). V lost 4 bases and J 10 bases, leaving 20 bases between the germline ends. The CDR3 covers 15 residues. Germline loops: CDR1 SGHDN, CDR2 FVKESK. Here the CDR3 reads CASSPRTSGTKEQFF. The CDR3 bases are TGTGCCAGCAGCCCGCGAACCTCCGGGACAAAAGAGCAGTTCTTC. The whole variable domain, remainder taken from reference TRBV14 and TRBJ2-1, is EAGVTQFPSHSVIEKGQTVTLRCDPISGHDNLYWYRRVMGKEIKFLLHFVKESKQDESGMPNNRFLAERTGGTYSTLKVQPAELEDSGVYFCASSPRTSGTKEQFFGPGTRLTVL.

V and J are TRBV9 and TRBJ2-6; the D gene is possibly TRBD2 (5 bases). Looked up from germline, CDR1 is SGDLS and CDR2 is YYNGEE. CDR3 length: 16 amino acids. V was clipped by 0 bases and J by 3 bases, with 10 bases between them. The CDR3 here is CASSVAAGIGANVLTF. The CDR3 bases are TGTGCCAGCAGCGTAGCCGCCGGGATTGGGGCCAACGTCCTGACTTTC.

This clone was seen only a few times. The chain has TRBV7-2 and TRBJ1-5; D might be TRBD1 (5 bases). V was clipped by 3 bases and J by 7 bases, with 10 bases between them. CDR3 size: 13 residues. Germline assignment: CDR1 SGHTA and CDR2 FQGNSA. CDR3: CASSFRVEQPQHF. In DNA form, the CDR3 reads TGTGCCAGCAGCTTCAGGGTGGAGCAGCCCCAGCATTTT.

The rearrangement uses TRBV12-5 and TRBJ1-5; D may be TRBD1 (5 bases). V lost 7 bases, J lost 3 bases, and 19 bases lay in between. The length of the CDR3 is 16 residues. The germline CDR1 and CDR2 sequences are LGHNT and FRNRAP. Here the CDR3 DNA reads TGTGCTAGTGCCCTGGGGCGGCAGGGCGACAATCAGCCCCAGCATTTT. It codes for CASALGRQGDNQPQHF. Full variable domain (remainder filled in from reference TRBV12-5 and TRBJ1-5): DARVTQTPRHKVTEMGQEVTMRCQPILGHNTVFWYRQTMMQGLELLAYFRNRAPLDDSGMPKDRFSAEMPDATLATLKIQPSEPRDSAVYFCASALGRQGDNQPQHFGDGTRLSIL.

The chain links TRBV5-1 to TRBJ1-6; D might be TRBD1 (5 bases). Germline V gene lookup returns CDR1 SGHRS and CDR2 YFSETQ. Trimming left V 2 bases short and J 10 bases short, with 19 bases between. The CDR3 is made up of 16 amino acids. The CDR3: CASSLPEGGTGSPLHF. The CDR3 nucleotides read TGCGCCAGCAGCTTACCCGAGGGAGGGACGGGGTCACCCCTCCACTTT.

The genes are TRBV5-5 and TRBJ2-7; 9 nucleotides line up with TRBD1. V shed 0 bases and J 6 bases; nucleotides not matched to a gene: 7. Per the germline V gene, CDR1 is SGHKS and CDR2 is YYEKEE (reference sequence). This CDR3 is 15 amino acids long. The CDR3 bases are TGTGCCAGCAGCTTGGGGGGACAGGGATTATCCGAGCAGTACTTC. Protein: CASSLGGQGLSEQYF.

This chain uses TRBV6-5 with TRBJ1-2; D gene ambiguous. This CDR3 comprises 13 residues. Trimming removed 6 bases at V and 0 bases at J, with 8 bases between. Germline-derived CDR1 and CDR2 are MNHEY and SVGAGI. Here the CDR3 DNA reads TGTGCCAGCAGGGTGGACTCTAACTATGGCTACACCTTC. This sequence encodes CASRVDSNYGYTF.

The chain is built from TRBV18 and TRBJ2-7; possible D gene TRBD1, 5 bases. CDR3 length equals 13 residues. Trimming pared 5 bases from V and 2 bases from J, leaving 10 bases between. CDR1 and CDR2 from the germline V gene are KGHSH and LQKENI. The CDR3 protein is CASSDDRPYEQYF. CDR3 DNA: TGTGCCAGCTCAGACGACAGACCCTACGAGCAGTACTTC.

This clone has a handful of counts. The CDR3 here is CASSQAALTGVPTSYGYTF. The CDR3 DNA is TGTGCCAGCTCCCAAGCGGCACTCACAGGGGTACCTACCTCCTATGGCTACACCTTC. This chain joins TRBV18 and TRBJ1-2; 7 bases are a match to TRBD1. Unmatched junction bases numbered 23, after V lost 6 bases and J lost 4 bases. This CDR3 contains 19 residues. Germline V gene sequence: CDR1 KGHSH, CDR2 LQKENI. Drawing the rest from reference TRBV18 and TRBJ1-2, the complete variable domain is NAGVMQNPRHLVRRRGQEARLRCSPMKGHSHVYWYRQLPEEGLKFMVYLQKENIIDESGMPKERFSAEFPKEGPSILRIQQVVRGDSAAYFCASSQAALTGVPTSYGYTFGSGTRLTVV.

This chain uses TRBV7-2 with TRBJ2-3; D is uncertain. V lost 4 bases and J lost 4, with 12 bases in between. This CDR3 region has 14 residues. Germline V gives CDR1 SGHTA, CDR2 FQGNSA. CDR3 nucleotide sequence: TGTGCCAGCAGCTCCTCTCGCGGTGCAGATACGCAGTATTTT. It encodes CASSSSRGADTQYF.

The chain is built from TRBV28 and TRBJ2-5; no firm D call. The CDR3 has 12 residues. CDR1 and CDR2 (germline): MDHEN, SYDVKM. Trimming removed 2 bases at V and 7 bases at J, with 8 bases between. CDR3 sequence reads: CASSLLYGTQYF. CDR3 nucleotide sequence: TGTGCCAGCAGTTTACTGTACGGGACCCAGTACTTC.

The rearrangement links TRBV11-2 to TRBJ2-7; the match to TRBD1 covers 8 bases. Trimming at V came to 1 base and at J to 6 bases, leaving 8 bases not matched to a gene. This CDR3 is 15 amino acids long. Germline values: CDR1 SGHAT, CDR2 FQNNGV. CDR3 sequence (DNA): TGTGCCAGCAGCTTAGCTGGGACAGGTTACCGCGAGCAGTACTTC. Residues: CASSLAGTGYREQYF.